These T cell receptor beta chains were read from a single sample in a study of shared clonotypes between healthy human individuals. Produced via immunoSEQ multiplex PCR; TCRdb's table is partial and in-frame only. The sample records approximately 2.5 million clones, under 95% being singletons. Sequenced material: naive CD4+ T cells from PBMCs. Source of these receptors: a man aged 18 to 30 in good health. Some clones in this sample may be carry-over from other donors' samples. CDR3s include the opening cysteine and the closing phenylalanine or tryptophan. Fields, in order: D gene, V gene, CDR3 length, J gene, clone size, CDR3 DNA, CDR3 protein. A D gene is named only where the DNA matches it firmly. Where a row states a size, it is once, few, many or the class of an expanded clone; other rows omit it.

D: -
V: TRBV2
length: 15
J: TRBJ2-2
size: once
DNA: TGTGCCAGCAGTGCCTACAGGGTGGACACCGGGGAGCTGTTTTTT
CDR3: CASSAYRVDTGELFF

D: -
V: TRBV7-3
length: 14
J: TRBJ2-2
size: -
DNA: TGTGCCAGCAGCGCGACAGGGAACACCGGGGAGCTGTTTTTT
CDR3: CASSATGNTGELFF

D: TRBD2
V: TRBV5-4
length: 16
J: TRBJ2-7
size: once
DNA: TGTGCCAGCAGCTTGGGAGGCGGGCGGGGGGCCTACGAGCAGTACTTC
CDR3: CASSLGGGRGAYEQYF

D: TRBD2
V: TRBV2
length: 13
J: TRBJ2-1
size: -
DNA: TGTGCCAGCACTAGCGGCTCCTACAATGAGCAGTTCTTC
CDR3: CASTSGSYNEQFF

D: -
V: TRBV5-1
length: 15
J: TRBJ2-2
size: -
DNA: TGCGCCAGCAGCTTGATGTTGGAGGTCACCGGGGAGCTGTTTTTT
CDR3: CASSLMLEVTGELFF

D: -
V: TRBV30
length: 14
J: TRBJ2-1
size: once
DNA: TGTGCCTGGAGTTCGGGGGCCCCTTCCAATGAGCAGTTCTTC
CDR3: CAWSSGAPSNEQFF

D: TRBD1
V: TRBV7-3
length: 19
J: TRBJ2-6
size: once
DNA: TGTGCCAGCAGTCCTAGACCAGGGACAGCCGCCTCTGGGGCCAACGTCCTGACTTTC
CDR3: CASSPRPGTAASGANVLTF

D: TRBD1
V: TRBV15
length: 15
J: TRBJ2-7
size: -
DNA: TGTGCCACCAGCAGAGATAGCCAGGGGGCAAGGGAGCAGTACTTC
CDR3: CATSRDSQGAREQYF

D: -
V: TRBV5-1
length: 11
J: TRBJ2-5
size: many
DNA: TGCGCCAGCAGCTACCAAGAGACCCAGTACTTC
CDR3: CASSYQETQYF

D: -
V: TRBV25-1
length: 17
J: TRBJ2-1
size: -
DNA: TGTGCCAGCAGTGCTCAGGGGCGGGATGGCTCCTACAATGAGCAGTTCTTC
CDR3: CASSAQGRDGSYNEQFF

D: -
V: TRBV19
length: 15
J: TRBJ1-2
size: -
DNA: TGTGCCACCACTCCTGGAGGGCATCCTAACTATGGCTACACCTTC
CDR3: CATTPGGHPNYGYTF

D: -
V: TRBV2
length: 18
J: TRBJ1-1
size: -
DNA: TGTGCCAGCAACCTTCCCGGGGCCGAAATCCTCGCGAACACTGAAGCTTTCTTT
CDR3: CASNLPGAEILANTEAFF

D: TRBD1
V: TRBV7-2
length: 15
J: TRBJ1-2
size: -
DNA: TGTGCCAGCAGCCTCCTCAGGGGGCTAGCCTATGGCTACACCTTC
CDR3: CASSLLRGLAYGYTF

D: -
V: TRBV5-1
length: 15
J: TRBJ2-1
size: -
DNA: TGCGCCAGCAGCTTGGGTCAGCGGGCTAACAATGAGCAGTTCTTC
CDR3: CASSLGQRANNEQFF

D: -
V: TRBV5-8
length: 16
J: TRBJ2-1
size: -
DNA: TGTGCCAGCAGCTTAGGACTGGATCTTAGTCTCAATGAGCAGTTCTTC
CDR3: CASSLGLDLSLNEQFF

D: -
V: TRBV19
length: 16
J: TRBJ2-3
size: -
DNA: TGTGCCAGTAGTGCCGCGACAGGACCGCCGGCAGATACGCAGTATTTT
CDR3: CASSAATGPPADTQYF

D: -
V: TRBV15
length: 14
J: TRBJ2-7
size: -
DNA: TGTGCCACCAGCCGTCTGGCGACCGCCTACGAGCAGTACTTC
CDR3: CATSRLATAYEQYF